This TCR beta chain was profiled in a study of human T cells and chemical hapten exposure. Study-wide context: Minor pooled library volume differences mainly drove per-sample TCR yield variation.

Time point noted: healthy volunteer bleed at 6 weeks. Whole blood that had not been fractionated was the source of extracted total RNA. Germline lookup yields CDR1 SNHLY and CDR2 FYNNEI. CDR3 length: 16 residues. Trimming cost V 0 bases and J 8 bases, with 16 bases left between them. This clonotype was picked up a small number of times. The antigen remains unidentified. Study-wide points: Sensitizing to DPC left TCRs with a frequency above 1 in 1000 unaltered.

In TCRdb, the RACE reads were re-called with MiXCR into one record per CDR3 protein. This repertoire shows 70,000 to 85,000 distinct CDR3 sequences, roughly 8.6% found once; its top ten account for about 1.4%. This clonotype was sampled from a male donor in good health. Some clones in this sample may be carry-over from other donors' samples. This rearrangement joins TRBV2 to TRBJ1-4; D might be TRBD1 (6 bases). Sequencing was performed on whole blood. CDR3 nucleotide sequence: TGTGCCAGCAGTGAAGCGTCAACAGGGCTCCGGGAAAAACTGTTTTTT. Protein: CASSEASTGLREKLFF.